These T cell receptor beta chains were read from a single sample in a study of shared clonotypes between healthy human individuals. Some clones are missing from TCRdb's copy, which holds only in-frame ones; the method was immunoSEQ multiplex PCR. The sample has millions of clones, roughly 91% seen once. Sequencing input: naive CD8+ T cells from PBMCs. The receptors stem from a man aged 18 to 30 in good health. Some clones in this sample may be carry-over from other donors' samples. CDR3s leave out the opening cysteine and the closing phenylalanine or tryptophan. The order of the fields is D gene, J gene, V gene, CDR3 protein. The D gene is left open where the match is weak.

>-|TRBJ1-1|TRBV15
ATSRGGENTEAF
>-|TRBJ2-5|TRBV4-1
ASSPPPPLAEETQY
>TRBD1|TRBJ2-7|TRBV15
ATSTIQGTYEQY
>-|TRBJ2-7|TRBV14
ASSQTGQVHEQY
>-|TRBJ2-7|TRBV6-1
ASSEPYEQY
>-|TRBJ1-4|TRBV15
ATSAHPVGEKLF
>-|TRBJ2-5|TRBV28
ASSFGNQETQY
>-|TRBJ2-7|TRBV28
ASSLGLYEQY
>-|TRBJ1-1|TRBV5-1
ASSSGMNTEAF
>TRBD2|TRBJ2-1|TRBV5-6
ASSLAPLAGGGYEQF
>-|TRBJ1-1|TRBV30
AWSVNPVTGAF
>TRBD1|TRBJ1-4|TRBV2
ASISDRGGEKLF
>TRBD1|TRBJ2-3|TRBV9
ASSVGQGALDTQY
>-|TRBJ2-5|TRBV27
ASSLRSPGETQY
>-|TRBJ2-2|TRBV29-1
SSLGATGELF